Each of the 14 T cell receptor beta chains below was sequenced from the same sample in a study of CD8+CD57+ T cells in acquired aplastic anemia. Sequenced patients had shown CD8+CD57+ cell expansion by flow cytometry. Investigators profiled TCR beta VDJ and CDR3 from genomic DNA template. Via MiXCR, TCRdb re-called the reads, giving one row per CDR3 protein. Here the sample spans fewer than 200,000 distinct CDR3 sequences, roughly 50% being singletons. Sequenced: sorted CD4+, CD8+, or CD8+CD57+ T cells (not recorded which) from PBMCs. These receptors all stem from a human donor with aplastic anemia.

CDR3 nucleotides: TGTGCCAGCAGTGACTCTGGCGGGAGGGAGCAGTTCTTC. Protein sequence: CASSDSGGREQFF. The rearrangement links TRBV6-4 to TRBJ2-1; 8 nucleotides line up with TRBD2. The germline V gene has CDR1 MRHNA and CDR2 SNTAGT. The CDR3 is made up of 13 amino acids. Trimming cost V 0 bases and J 10 bases; bases outside gene matches: 2.

There are many counts of this clonotype. V and J are TRBV7-2 and TRBJ2-2; no definite D call. CDR1 is SGHTA, CDR2 FQGNSA, per germline. The CDR3 runs 12 residues. V lost 1 base, J lost 9 bases, and 6 bases lay in between. The CDR3 is CASSLGIRELFF. CDR3 nucleotide sequence: TGTGCCAGCAGCTTAGGGATACGGGAGCTGTTTTTT. Based on the CDR3 plus reference TRBV7-2 and TRBJ2-2, the full variable domain is GAGVSQSPSNKVTEKGKDVELRCDPISGHTALYWYRQSLGQGLEFLIYFQGNSAPDKSGLPSDRFSAERTGGSVSTLTIQRTQQEDSAVYLCASSLGIRELFFGEGSRLTVL.

About this clonotype: One end of the junction does not line up with germline, which may come from a read error. The chain carries TRBV11-1 and TRBJ2-1; the D call may be TRBD1 or TRBD2 (5 bases each). The CDR3 length is 17 residues. Per the germline V gene, CDR1 is SGHAT and CDR2 is FQDESV (reference sequence). In DNA, the CDR3 is TGTGTCAGCAGCGACTCCCGGTGGGGACGGCCTTGCAATGAGCAGTTCTTC. Translation: CVSSDSRWGRPCNEQFF.

This clonotype was counted only a few times. The genes are TRBV10-3 and TRBJ2-7; the match to TRBD1 covers 8 bases. Germline V lookup: CDR1 ENHRY, CDR2 SYGVKD. This CDR3 spans 13 amino acids. Trimming took 3 bases from V and 9 from J; bases not matched to a gene: 7. CDR3 sequence: CAISDRQGARQYF. The DNA of the CDR3 is TGTGCCATCAGTGATCGGCAGGGGGCCAGGCAGTACTTC.

On this clonotype: This CDR3 is missing its conserved last phenylalanine or tryptophan, likely due to a read error. J is TRBJ2-7 and V is TRBV20-1, with D possibly being TRBD2 (6 bases). The CDR3 totals 13 residues. Germline V gene data show CDR1 as DFQATT and CDR2 as SNEGSKA (reference sequence). The germline V and J ends were trimmed by 5 bases and 5 bases, with 16 bases remaining between them. The CDR3 sequence is CSAVGTGTHEQYL. The CDR3 DNA is TGCAGTGCTGTGGGGACTGGCACCCACGAGCAGTACCTC.

This clonotype was counted many times. The chain combines TRBV19 with TRBJ1-1; no firm D call. CDR1 and CDR2 (germline): LNHDA, SQIVND (reference sequence). V gave up 0 bases and J gave up 0 bases, with 11 bases separating them. CDR3 length: 16 residues. The CDR3 sequence is CASSIDGVRVNTEAFF. In nucleotides, the CDR3 is TGTGCCAGTAGTATAGATGGGGTCCGGGTGAACACTGAAGCTTTCTTT.

The chain is built from TRBV11-2 and TRBJ2-1; 11 bases match TRBD2. CDR3 length: 15 amino acids. The trim removed 3 bases at V and 9 bases at J, leaving 7 bases unmatched. The germline CDR1 and CDR2 sequences are SGHAT and FQNNGV. In DNA form, the CDR3 reads TGTGCCAGCAGCTTTTCTACTAGCGGGGGCGGTGAGCAGTTCTTC. This encodes CASSFSTSGGGEQFF.

The V gene is TRBV20-1, the J gene TRBJ1-2; D gene uncertain. Germline assignment: CDR1 DFQATT and CDR2 SNEGSKA (reference sequence). The CDR3 totals 12 residues. Between the trimmed V and J ends, which lost 1 base and 4 bases, there was a span of 7 bases. The CDR3 sequence: CSARAMGYGYTF. CDR3 nucleotides: TGCAGTGCTAGAGCCATGGGCTATGGCTACACCTTC.

This clonotype has a count of ten or more. The chain couples TRBV19 to TRBJ1-5; D might be TRBD1 (6 bases). CDR3 size: 15 residues. Germline assignment: CDR1 LNHDA and CDR2 SQIVND (reference sequence). V was pared by 5 bases and J by 0 bases, with 11 bases between. In DNA form, the CDR3 reads TGTGCCAGTAGTGAAGGGACATATAGCAATCAGCCCCAGCATTTT. Its protein is CASSEGTYSNQPQHF.

This clonotype has more than one count but fewer than ten. The V gene is TRBV10-3, the J gene TRBJ1-2, with 8 bases matching TRBD1. V gave up 5 bases and J gave up 8 bases; unmatched junction bases: 10. The CDR3 contains 14 residues. Germline loops: CDR1 ENHRY, CDR2 SYGVKD. CDR3: CAISNDRQGNGYTF. CDR3 nucleotide sequence: TGTGCCATCAGTAACGATCGACAGGGGAACGGCTACACCTTC.

The V and J genes are TRBV5-1 and TRBJ2-3; TRBD1 matches at 8 bases. Germline CDR1 is SGHRS and CDR2 is YFSETQ. The CDR3 consists of 14 residues. With V trimmed by 4 bases and J by 7 bases, 8 bases remained unmatched. The CDR3 region has the DNA TGCGCCAGCAGCCTCGGGACAGGTCTGAATACGCAGTATTTT. It specifies CASSLGTGLNTQYF.

A few counts support this clonotype. The V call is TRBV30, the J call TRBJ1-1; D gene uncertain. Per the germline V gene, CDR1 is GTSNPN and CDR2 is SVGIG (reference sequence). The length of the CDR3 is 12 residues. Trimming removed 2 bases at V and 5 bases at J, with 9 bases between. CDR3 in amino acids: CAWSNPITEAFF. For the CDR3, the DNA is TGTGCCTGGAGTAACCCGATAACTGAAGCTTTCTTT.

The gene calls are TRBV14 and TRBJ1-1; possible D gene TRBD1, 6 bases. This CDR3 comprises 15 residues. The V and J ends lost 7 bases and 2 bases respectively, with 17 bases between them. Germline V gene sequence: CDR1 SGHDN, CDR2 FVKESK. The CDR3 DNA follows: TGTGCCAGCACCGGGAGCCGACAGGTAAACACTGAAGCTTTCTTT. Its protein is CASTGSRQVNTEAFF.

The table lists this clonotype with many counts. This rearrangement joins TRBV14 to TRBJ2-3; D not resolved. Trimming left V 4 bases short and J 1 base short, with 9 bases between. The CDR3 is 14 amino acids. CDR1 is SGHDN and CDR2 is FVKESK in the germline V gene. The CDR3 spells CASSPGPGTDTQYF. CDR3 sequence (DNA): TGTGCCAGCAGCCCCGGCCCAGGCACAGATACGCAGTATTTT.